One and the same sample provided the 2 T cell receptor beta chains below, sequenced in a study of T cell clonality in common variable immunodeficiency. The assay was immunoSEQ multiplex PCR, and TCRdb's table has in-frame clones only and misses some. The specimen has 40,000 to 65,000 clones, none found just once. The sample comprised peripheral blood mononuclear cells. These receptors were obtained from a person aged 18 to 70 in good health.

In this sample, this clone turned up a few times. The sequenced part of the CDR3 DNA is TGTGCCAGCAGCTCCCGCCCGGGGGAAGAGACG. As protein: CASSSRPGEET. The entire CDR3 reads CASSSRPGEETQYF. The gene calls are TRBV7-9 and TRBJ2-3; tentatively, D is TRBD2 (6 bases). The sequence runs out 3 residues before the end of the CDR3; the remainder is reconstructed from the germline J gene. From germline, CDR1 is SEHNR and CDR2 FQNEAQ (reference sequence). This CDR3 has 14 residues.

This clone was observed many times. With the read ending 3 residues before the CDR3 end, the germline J gene is used to fill in that end. The rearrangement uses TRBV6-2 or TRBV6-3 and TRBJ2-3, with 8 bases aligning to TRBD1. The CDR3 is 15 residues long. Germline assignment: CDR1 MNHEY and CDR2 SVGEGT. The CDR3 sequence is CASRPGQGSQETQYF. CDR3 bases read: TGTGCCAGCAGACCTGGACAGGGTTCCCAAGAGACG.